Below are 28 T cell receptor beta chains sequenced from a single sample in a study of beta chain features in type 1 diabetes. Study findings and constraints: TCRB CDR3s were moderately but significantly shorter in Type 1 diabetes patients in all four CD4+ subsets.

These receptors' targets are unknown. The entirety of the isolated RNA underwent reverse transcription, so expressed TCRB transcripts were sequenced. Generated by immunoSEQ multiplex PCR, the TCRdb table keeps only in-frame clones and is missing some. There are around 100,000 clones in the sample; approximately 30% occur only once, and more than 0.45% lies in the top ten. The source material was central memory CD4+ T cells from blood. Source of these receptors: a woman aged 18-29 years with type 1 diabetes.

The genes are TRBV5-1 and TRBJ1-1; D might be TRBD1 (6 bases). The CDR3 runs to 14 residues. In germline, CDR1 is SGHRS, CDR2 YFSETQ. V was shortened by 4 bases and J by 2 bases, with 12 bases between the two germline ends. The CDR3 nucleotides are TGCGCCAGCAGCAAACGACAGGATAACACTGAAGCTTTCTTT. Its translation: CASSKRQDNTEAFF.

This clone was seen ten or more times. This rearrangement joins TRBV28 to TRBJ2-1; perhaps TRBD1 as D (5 bases). V lost 3 bases and J 11 bases, leaving 8 bases between the germline ends. This CDR3 is 11 amino acids long. The germline CDR1 and CDR2 sequences are MDHEN and SYDVKM. The CDR3 sequence: CASSLNRKQFF. CDR3 nucleotides: TGTGCCAGCAGTTTGAACAGGAAGCAGTTCTTC.

This chain's CDR3 is CASRVEGLQPQHF. The CDR3 coding sequence is TGTGCCAGCAGGGTGGAGGGGCTGCAGCCCCAGCATTTT. This rearrangement joins TRBV2 to TRBJ1-5; D perhaps matches TRBD1 (5 bases). V lost 6 bases, J lost 7 bases, and 13 bases lay in between. The germline V gene encodes CDR1 SNHLY and CDR2 FYNNEI. The CDR3 runs 13 residues.

In its sample, this clone was seen a few times. The gene calls are TRBV6-5 and TRBJ2-7, with 8 nucleotides matching TRBD2. The CDR3 extends over 15 amino acids. J was trimmed by 4 bases and V by 6 bases; bases with no gene match: 11. CDR1 and CDR2 (germline): MNHEY, SVGAGI. The CDR3 region is CASSYTSGGPYEQYV. The DNA for the CDR3 is TGTGCCAGCAGCTACACTAGCGGAGGGCCTTACGAGCAGTACGTC.

The chain joins TRBV2 to TRBJ2-1; the match to TRBD2 covers 13 bases. Trimming removed 6 bases from V and 8 bases from J; junction bases left unmatched: 10. Germline lookup yields CDR1 SNHLY and CDR2 FYNNEI. The CDR3 has 16 amino acids. CDR3 sequence: CASSDKGTSGVDEQFF. The CDR3 nucleotides are TGTGCCAGCAGCGATAAAGGGACTAGCGGGGTGGATGAGCAGTTCTTC.

This chain joins TRBV2 and TRBJ1-5; 8 nucleotides line up with TRBD1. The germline gives CDR1 SNHLY, CDR2 FYNNEI. CDR3 length: 15 residues. The J segment lost 1 base and the V segment lost 7 bases, leaving 6 bases of the junction unmatched. The CDR3 nucleotides read TGTGCCAGCACCTATGGACAGGGAAGCAATCAGCCCCAGCATTTT. This gives the protein CASTYGQGSNQPQHF.

This chain links TRBV2 with TRBJ2-1, with TRBD2 matching 9 bases. Unmatched junction bases numbered 6, after V lost 6 bases and J lost 6 bases. Germline V gene sequence: CDR1 SNHLY, CDR2 FYNNEI. The CDR3 runs to 14 residues. In DNA form, the CDR3 reads TGTGCCAGCAGGGGGGGACTAGCTTCCAATGAGCAGTTCTTC. Its translation: CASRGGLASNEQFF.

V and J are TRBV18 and TRBJ2-7; 12 bases agree with TRBD1. Germline CDR1 KGHSH, CDR2 LQKENI. V was pared by 3 bases and J by 4 bases, with 10 bases of the junction left unmatched. CDR3 length: 17 amino acids. CDR3 sequence reads: CASSPQGGQGAQYEQYF. The DNA for the CDR3 is TGTGCCAGCTCACCGCAAGGGGGACAGGGGGCGCAGTACGAGCAGTACTTC.

This clone was seen more than once but under ten times. The V call is TRBV6-5, the J call TRBJ1-2; 8 nucleotides agree with TRBD1. Germline assignment: CDR1 MNHEY and CDR2 SVGAGI. The CDR3 runs to 13 residues. With V trimmed by 4 bases and J by 7 bases, 5 bases remained unmatched. CDR3 sequence: CASSWTGLSGYTF. In DNA, the CDR3 is TGTGCCAGCAGTTGGACAGGGCTTAGTGGCTACACCTTC.

CDR3 protein: CASSLAGGFNYGYTF. DNA of the CDR3: TGTGCCAGCAGCTTAGCTGGGGGCTTTAACTATGGCTACACCTTC. The rearrangement uses TRBV7-9 and TRBJ1-2, with a tentative D call TRBD1 (6 bases). Germline-derived CDR1 and CDR2 are SEHNR and FQNEAQ (reference sequence). The CDR3 loop spans 15 amino acids. The germline V and J ends were trimmed by 0 bases and 1 base, with 9 bases remaining between them.

The chain combines TRBV5-1 with TRBJ1-5; D gene uncertain. The V end lost 0 bases, the J end lost 5 bases, and 6 bases lay between the germline ends. Germline lookup yields CDR1 SGHRS and CDR2 YFSETQ. The CDR3 has 13 residues. The CDR3 loop is CASSLDTHQPQHF. In DNA, the CDR3 is TGCGCCAGCAGCTTGGACACCCATCAGCCCCAGCATTTT.

This sequence joins TRBV6-6 and TRBJ1-5, with D tentatively TRBD1 (5 bases). This CDR3 is 15 amino acids long. The V gene's germline CDR1 is MNHNY and CDR2 SVGAGI (reference sequence). V lost 2 bases and J lost 0, with 8 bases in between. The CDR3 region has the DNA TGTGCCAGCAGTTACACAGGCTATAGCAATCAGCCCCAGCATTTT. Encoded protein: CASSYTGYSNQPQHF.

J is TRBJ1-4 and V is TRBV9; maybe TRBD1 (6 bases). Germline lookup yields CDR1 SGDLS and CDR2 YYNGEE. The CDR3 loop spans 15 amino acids. The V end lost 0 bases, the J end lost 7 bases, and 13 bases lay between the germline ends. In DNA form, the CDR3 reads TGTGCCAGCAGCGTAGCTGGGGCAGGGGCTGAAAAACTGTTTTTT. Encoded protein: CASSVAGAGAEKLFF.

This clone was detected only a few times. The rearrangement uses TRBV30 and TRBJ1-2; D possibly corresponds to TRBD1 (6 bases). Trimming cost V 5 bases and J 8 bases, with 24 bases left between them. The CDR3 has 15 amino acids. Looked up from germline, CDR1 is GTSNPN and CDR2 is SVGIG (reference sequence). The chain's CDR3 is CAWGDPPTGYRGYTF. As DNA, the CDR3 is TGTGCCTGGGGAGACCCCCCTACAGGGTATCGGGGCTACACCTTC.

The chain is built from TRBV4-3 and TRBJ1-2; 9 bases match TRBD1. Looked up from germline, CDR1 is LGHNA and CDR2 is YSLEER. This CDR3 region has 16 residues. With 0 bases clipped from V and 6 bases from J, the junction kept 8 bases outside the gene matches. The CDR3 region has the DNA TGCGCCAGCAGCCAAGAGCCCTGGACAGGGGCCAATGGCTACACCTTC. It yields the protein CASSQEPWTGANGYTF.

The chain has TRBV5-4 and TRBJ2-7; D call uncertain. V shed 5 bases and J shed 3 bases, with 15 bases lying between them. Germline values: CDR1 SGHNT, CDR2 YYREEE (reference sequence). The CDR3 sequence is 14 residues long. The DNA of the CDR3 is TGTGCCAGCAGTTATCAAGACTCGAGCTACGAGCAGTACTTC. It yields the protein CASSYQDSSYEQYF. The variable domain in full, with the rest retrieved from reference TRBV5-4 and TRBJ2-7, is ETGVTQSPTHLIKTRGQQVTLRCSSQSGHNTVSWYQQALGQGPQFIFQYYREEENGRGNFPPRFSGLQFPNYSSELNVNALELDDSALYLCASSYQDSSYEQYFGPGTRLTVT.

Only a few counts were recorded for this clone. V is TRBV19 and J is TRBJ2-1; D is perhaps TRBD2 (5 bases). Germline V gene data show CDR1 as LNHDA and CDR2 as SQIVND (reference sequence). Trimming took 3 bases from V and 0 from J, leaving 12 bases between them. The CDR3 is 16 amino acids. The CDR3 spells CASSMVSSGSYNEQFF. CDR3 nucleotides: TGTGCCAGTAGTATGGTGTCGAGCGGCTCCTACAATGAGCAGTTCTTC.

The chain couples TRBV30 to TRBJ1-2; D gene uncertain. Trimming left V 1 base short and J 8 bases short, with 11 bases between. The germline CDR1 and CDR2 sequences are GTSNPN and SVGIG (reference sequence). The CDR3 is made up of 12 amino acids. Here the CDR3 reads CAWSADGLGYTF. The CDR3, as DNA: TGTGCCTGGAGTGCCGACGGACTGGGCTACACCTTC.

This chain joins TRBV15 and TRBJ1-2, with unresolved D. The CDR3 spans 15 residues. Per germline, CDR1 LNHNV and CDR2 YYDKDF (reference sequence). V lost 0 bases and J 0 bases, leaving 8 bases between the germline ends. CDR3 DNA: TGTGCCACCAGCAGAGACCACAGCTCTAACTATGGCTACACCTTC. Amino acid sequence: CATSRDHSSNYGYTF.

As regards this clone: A read error may account for a junction end that differs from germline. Other nucleotide sequences from this sample produce the same CDR3. Written as DNA, the CDR3 is TGCGCCAGCGGGGACCCGGGACTAGCAATTAATGAGCAGTTCTTC. Its translation is CASGDPGLAINEQFF. The rearrangement joins TRBV2 to TRBJ2-1, with 9 bases lining up with TRBD2. Germline values: CDR1 SNHLY, CDR2 FYNNEI. The CDR3 extends over 15 amino acids.

This clone is a singleton in its sample. V and J are TRBV7-6 and TRBJ2-5; D is undetermined. CDR3 length: 11 amino acids. V was pared by 7 bases and J by 4 bases, with 7 bases between. Germline CDR1 and CDR2: SGHVS and FNYEAQ. CDR3 sequence reads: CASTPGETQYF. The DNA for the CDR3 is TGTGCCAGCACCCCAGGAGAGACCCAGTACTTC.

V usage is TRBV5-1 and J usage is TRBJ2-2; possible D gene TRBD2, 5 bases. The V end was cut by 0 bases, the J end by 1 base, with 10 bases between. The CDR3 contains 16 residues. Germline V lookup: CDR1 SGHRS, CDR2 YFSETQ. In DNA form, the CDR3 reads TGCGCCAGCAGCTTGGTCTCGGGGTTGAACACCGGGGAGCTGTTTTTT. It is translated as CASSLVSGLNTGELFF.

This clone was found a few times. This chain joins TRBV5-1 and TRBJ1-5, with D tentatively TRBD1 (6 bases). The CDR3 contains 15 residues. Trimming left V 4 bases short and J 2 bases short, with 13 bases between. Germline V gene sequence: CDR1 SGHRS, CDR2 YFSETQ. The CDR3 loop reads CASSPEDSRNQPQHF. The CDR3, as DNA: TGCGCCAGCAGCCCCGAGGACAGCCGCAATCAGCCCCAGCATTTT.

This clone occurred a few times. The V call is TRBV7-9, the J call TRBJ2-3; 7 bases map to TRBD2. The CDR3 contains 16 residues. Germline loops: CDR1 SEHNR, CDR2 FQNEAQ (reference sequence). J gave up 3 bases and V 4 bases, and 10 bases lay outside the gene matches. CDR3 residues: CASSSRREPWTDTQYF. The CDR3 DNA sequence: TGTGCCAGCAGCTCAAGGCGGGAGCCTTGGACAGATACGCAGTATTTT. Drawing the rest from reference TRBV7-9 and TRBJ2-3, the complete variable domain is DTGVSQNPRHKITKRGQNVTFRCDPISEHNRLYWYRQTLGQGPEFLTYFQNEAQLEKSRLLSDRFSAERPKGSFSTLEIQRTEQGDSAMYLCASSSRREPWTDTQYFGPGTRLTVL.

The sample holds a few counts of this clone. The rearrangement uses TRBV4-2 and TRBJ2-1, with TRBD2 matching 12 bases. The CDR3 is made up of 15 amino acids. V shed 2 bases, J shed 10 bases, and the junction held 6 bases outside the gene matches. CDR1 LGHNA and CDR2 YNFKEQ come from the germline V gene. The CDR3 is CASSQPTSGRGEQFF. The CDR3 region has the DNA TGTGCCAGCAGCCAACCGACTAGCGGGAGAGGGGAGCAGTTCTTC.

In this sample, this clone turned up a few times. The V call is TRBV25-1, the J call TRBJ1-2; the D gene is possibly TRBD1 (6 bases). This CDR3 spans 15 amino acids. Germline CDR1 is MGHDK and CDR2 is SYGVNS. Between the trimmed V and J ends, which lost 5 bases and 4 bases, there was a span of 17 bases. The CDR3 is CASSPRRGGAYGYTF. CDR3 in DNA: TGTGCCAGCAGTCCTCGGCGGGGGGGCGCCTATGGCTACACCTTC.

The chain has TRBV7-2 and TRBJ2-3, with TRBD1 as a possible D gene (6 bases). Germline V CDR1 and CDR2: SGHTA, FQGNSA. CDR3 length equals 15 residues. V was pared by 5 bases and J by 3 bases, with 15 bases between. The CDR3 region has the DNA TGTGCCAGCAGCCGTAACAGGGAAGGGACAGATACGCAGTATTTT. It encodes CASSRNREGTDTQYF.

The chain has TRBV5-4 and TRBJ2-5, with 9 bases fitting TRBD1. The CDR3 consists of 17 residues. The germline CDR1 and CDR2 sequences are SGHNT and YYREEE (reference sequence). V lost 4 bases to trimming and J lost 1 base; unmatched junction nucleotides: 11. The CDR3 is CASSAGPTGGFQETQYF. The CDR3 bases are TGTGCCAGCAGCGCGGGACCTACAGGGGGCTTCCAAGAGACCCAGTACTTC.